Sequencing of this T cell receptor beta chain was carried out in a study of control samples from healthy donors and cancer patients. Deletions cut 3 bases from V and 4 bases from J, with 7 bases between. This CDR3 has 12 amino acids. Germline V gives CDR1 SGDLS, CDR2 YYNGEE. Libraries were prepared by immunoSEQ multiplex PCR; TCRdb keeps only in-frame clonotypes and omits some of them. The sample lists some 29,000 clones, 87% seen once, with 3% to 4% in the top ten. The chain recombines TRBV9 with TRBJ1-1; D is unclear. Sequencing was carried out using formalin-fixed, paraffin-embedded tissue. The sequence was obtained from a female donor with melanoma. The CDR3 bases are TGTGCCAGCAGCGATTTAGGCACTGAAGCTTTCTTT. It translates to CASSDLGTEAFF.